This section outlines one TCR beta chain sequence together with its context. This clonotype was counted many times. Its target antigen remains unknown. Per-base qualities were not stored, and no clone one base away is much larger. From the cysteine up to the phenylalanine, the CDR3 has a length of 19 residues. The DNA shown is the 57-base CDR3, in frame from base 1. V and J are trimmed by 2 bases and 4 bases, and the gene matches miss 18 bases of the junction. Per the germline V gene, SGHAT is the CDR1 and FQNNGV is the CDR2. This sample is drawn from a study of response to subunit inactivated influenza vaccine (dated by TCRdb to the late 2010s). A note on the overall study: The study used deep quantitative T cell receptor repertoire profiling to track responses to a trivalent subunit inactivated influenza vaccine.

What the authors observed across the whole study: It was suggested by the authors that each seasonal influenza vaccination may recruit only a limited number of new T cells.

Library method: RT-PCR. Reads for this sample came from an Illumina HiSeq 2500. TCRdb reworked the public reads: Q25 trimming with fastp, MiXCR clone assembly, productive beta chains retained. One record per CDR3 amino acid sequence lists the most common genes and DNA. The sample table records some 180,000 distinct CDR3 sequences; about 9% of these occur just once. The ten top clones hold approximately 10% of the sample. This sequence was found in a man between 45 and 60 years old who received an inactivated influenza vaccine. Donor details come from another sample of the same person, matched by shared clones. This sample comprised non-naive T cells sorted from PBMCs, obtained on the day of vaccination. What the cell subset or site label conveys for this sample: memory T cell fraction. In this chain, TRBV11-2 is recombined with TRBJ2-5; 8 junctional bases match TRBD2. The CDR3 in this case is CASSLLGLVYRSKGETQYF. The sequence in DNA is TGTGCCAGCAGCTTATTGGGACTAGTATATCGCAGTAAGGGAGAGACCCAGTACTTC.